One T cell receptor (beta chain) is described in this entry. This sample stems from a study of blood T cell repertoires in COVID-19. Turning to the study itself: The United States, Italy and Spain were the sources of the acute and convalescent COVID-19 samples. Sources were T cells, B-cell-depleted T cells, or PBMCs; the material itself was cDNA or gDNA.

In the authors' workflow: How many nucleated cells were present was estimated from reference gene primer amplification. Measured with immunoSEQ multiplex PCR; TCRdb has only the in-frame clones, and not every one. V, J and clone size are taken as reported in that table, and D and trimming were inferred from the DNA itself. The repertoire holds fewer than 250,000 clones, just over 90% seen once, with more than 0.95% in the top ten. Germline V gives CDR1 MDHEN, CDR2 SYDVKM. The V and J ends lost 9 bases and 4 bases, in that order; junction bases with no gene match: 10. This CDR3 contains 16 residues. J is TRBJ2-6 and V is TRBV28, with TRBD1 matching over 9 bases. Sequenced material: peripheral blood. The receptor comes from a young man with acute or convalescent COVID-19. The CDR3 protein is CASGGQGSSGANVLTF. The DNA for the CDR3 is TGTGCCAGTGGGGGACAGGGCTCCTCCGGGGCCAACGTCCTGACTTTC.